This TCR beta chain was documented in a study of neurological immune-mediated disorders. This clonotype was seen repeatedly, ten times or more. Trimming took off 1 base at V and 7 bases at J, with 13 bases between the two ends. This CDR3 has 14 amino acids. Germline V CDR1 and CDR2: SEHNR, FQNEAQ (reference sequence). TCRdb called the 5' RACE reads again in MiXCR, with one record for every CDR3 protein. The table records tens of thousands of distinct CDR3 sequences, around 3.3% of them present only once. The chain is built from TRBV7-9 and TRBJ1-2; no clear D gene. The sequence was collected from a woman in her forties or fifties with multiple sclerosis. The specimen sequenced was PBMCs. The CDR3 DNA sequence: TGTGCCAGCAGCTTAGAGGGATGGGTCGTTGGCTACACCTTC. Encoded protein: CASSLEGWVVGYTF.